This T cell receptor beta chain is from a study of Ad26.COV2.S vaccination and SARS-CoV-2 variants. Per the germline V gene, CDR1 is MGHRA and CDR2 is YSYEKL. The CDR3 is 14 amino acids. The V end was cut by 0 bases, the J end by 2 bases, with 8 bases between. Treatment: roughly 19 received Ad26.COV2.S at low or high dose, single or two shots; 5 received placebo; per-sample allocation not given. Specimen acquisition occurred on day 63 following the initial vaccine or placebo injection. Points from the study as a whole: Vaccinees showed greater spike-specific TCR breadth than placebo recipients.

Clones were read by immunoSEQ multiplex PCR, and TCRdb kept only the in-frame ones, dropping some. Among approximately 280,000 clones, over 75% were seen once, and the ten largest hold around 3%. This clone showed up just a few times. Its target is unknown. The sample holds other DNA sequences that translate to the same CDR3. Sample: peripheral blood, taken in a trial of Ad26.COV2.S vaccine versus placebo. This chain joins TRBV4-1 and TRBJ2-7; D may match TRBD1 or TRBD2 (5 bases each). This TCR came from a person between 18 and 60 years old who received the Ad26.COV2.S COVID-19 vaccine or a placebo. CDR3 in amino acids: CASSQDRGPYEQYF. For the CDR3, the DNA is TGCGCCAGCAGCCAAGATAGGGGACCCTACGAGCAGTACTTC.